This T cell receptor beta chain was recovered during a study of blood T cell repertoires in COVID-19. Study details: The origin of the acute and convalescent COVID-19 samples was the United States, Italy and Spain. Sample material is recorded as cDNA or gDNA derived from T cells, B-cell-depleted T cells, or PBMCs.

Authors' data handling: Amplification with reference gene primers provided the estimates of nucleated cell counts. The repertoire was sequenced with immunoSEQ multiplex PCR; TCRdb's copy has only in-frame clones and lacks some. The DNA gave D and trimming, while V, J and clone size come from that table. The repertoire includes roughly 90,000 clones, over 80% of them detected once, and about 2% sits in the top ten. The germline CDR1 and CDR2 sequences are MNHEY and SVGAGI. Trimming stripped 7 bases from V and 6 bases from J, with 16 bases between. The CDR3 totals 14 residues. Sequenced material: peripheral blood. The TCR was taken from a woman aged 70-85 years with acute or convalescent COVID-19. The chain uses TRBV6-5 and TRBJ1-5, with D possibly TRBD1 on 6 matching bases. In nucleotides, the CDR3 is TGTGCCAGCAACCCTCAGGGGAGAGGTCAGCCCCAGCATTTT. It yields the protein CASNPQGRGQPQHF.